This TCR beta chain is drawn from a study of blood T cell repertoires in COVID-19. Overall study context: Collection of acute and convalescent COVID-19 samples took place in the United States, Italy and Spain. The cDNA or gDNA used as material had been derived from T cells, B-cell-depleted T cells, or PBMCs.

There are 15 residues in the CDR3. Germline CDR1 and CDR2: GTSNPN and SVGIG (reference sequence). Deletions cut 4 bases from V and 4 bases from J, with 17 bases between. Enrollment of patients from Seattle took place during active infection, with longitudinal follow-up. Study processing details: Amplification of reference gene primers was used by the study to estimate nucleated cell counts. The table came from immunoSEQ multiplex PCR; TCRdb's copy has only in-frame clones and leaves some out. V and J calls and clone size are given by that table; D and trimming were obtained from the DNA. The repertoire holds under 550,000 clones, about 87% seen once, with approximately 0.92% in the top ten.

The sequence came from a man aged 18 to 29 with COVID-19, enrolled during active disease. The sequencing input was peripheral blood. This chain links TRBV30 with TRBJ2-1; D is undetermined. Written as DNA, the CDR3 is TGTGCCTGGATGATTAGGAGAACGACTTACAATGAGCAGTTCTTC. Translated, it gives CAWMIRRTTYNEQFF.